Below, 3 T cell receptor beta chains from the same sample are listed, as sequenced in a study of blood T cell repertoires in COVID-19. Clones were sequenced by immunoSEQ multiplex PCR, and TCRdb holds only the in-frame ones, with some missing. Among over 120,000 clones listed, around 88% were seen once. Sequencing was performed on peripheral blood. These receptor sequences come from a man in his 60s with active or convalescent COVID-19.

The rearrangement joins TRBV25-1 to TRBJ1-5; 7 nucleotides line up with TRBD1. Unmatched junction bases numbered 7, after V lost 4 bases and J lost 7 bases. Germline values: CDR1 MGHDK, CDR2 SYGVNS. There are 14 residues in the CDR3. CDR3 DNA: TGTGCCAGCAGTGCACAGGGGCTTTGGCAGCCCCAGCATTTT. This encodes CASSAQGLWQPQHF.

The chain has TRBV30 and TRBJ1-3, with D possibly matching TRBD1 (6 bases). The germline V and J ends were trimmed by 3 bases and 4 bases, with 13 bases remaining between them. This CDR3 is built from 14 residues. The germline V gene encodes CDR1 GTSNPN and CDR2 SVGIG (reference sequence). The CDR3, as DNA: TGTGCCTGGAGGGGTCAGGGGAGAGGAAACACCATATATTTT. Translating it yields CAWRGQGRGNTIYF.

V and J are TRBV6-2 or TRBV6-3 and TRBJ1-1; TRBD1 matches 7 bases. The V gene end was trimmed by 0 bases and the J gene end by 3 bases; junction bases not matched to a gene: 4. The CDR3 has 15 residues. The germline V gene encodes CDR1 MNHEY and CDR2 SVGEGT. CDR3 nucleotide sequence: TGTGCCAGCAGTTACTCTGGCAGGGGGTACACTGAAGCTTTCTTT. This translates into CASSYSGRGYTEAFF.